This T cell receptor (beta chain) originates from a study of a mutant IDH1 vaccine in newly diagnosed glioma. Study context: Patients had eight vaccinations, in weeks 1, 3, 5, 7, 11, 15, 19 and 23. Earlier treatment was radiotherapy, temozolomide, or both, with most getting both. Points from the study as a whole: Apparently, pseudoprogression bore no relation to changes among the top peripheral T cell clonotypes.

CDR3 length: 12 amino acids. Trimming removed 2 bases from V and 5 bases from J, with 4 bases in between. Per germline, CDR1 MGHDK and CDR2 SYGVNS. TCRdb's copy holds only in-frame clones and misses some; the assay was immunoSEQ multiplex PCR. The repertoire consists of about 77,000 clones, with approximately 85% occurring once and the leading ten covering approximately 0.8%. Time point here: week 23, last vaccination. All doses held 300 ug of mutant IDH1 20-mer peptide, with topical imiquimod. Turning to this clone: Its antigen is currently unknown.

The source was PBMCs, collected from a glioma patient whose treatment included an IDH1 peptide vaccine. The TCR sequence derives from a woman aged 45-65 years with glioma. The chain uses TRBV25-1 and TRBJ2-1; D is unclear. The CDR3: CASSEGDNEQFF. CDR3 DNA sequence: TGTGCCAGCAGTGAAGGGGACAATGAGCAGTTCTTC.